The clone carrying this TCR beta chain was seen a few times. The sample's time point: patch test 1, 2 weeks after DPC sensitization. Documented treatment: therapeutic diphenylcyclopropenone sensitization with weekly scalp DPC. There are 14 residues in the CDR3. Germline CDR1 is SGHVS and CDR2 is FNYEAQ. J was trimmed by 6 bases and V by 5 bases; bases with no gene match: 9. The source of the sample is a study of human T cells and chemical hapten exposure. A single record per CDR3 protein comes from TCRdb applying MiXCR to the RACE reads. The sample has about 110,000 distinct CDR3 sequences, approximately 10% seen once.

The chain combines TRBV7-6 with TRBJ1-2, with TRBD1 matching over 7 bases. The sequence was obtained from a woman between 40 and 55 years old with alopecia areata. Some clones in this sample may be carry-over from other donors' samples. The input for sequencing was whole blood, taken in connection with sensitization to the hapten diphenylcyclopropenone (DPC). The CDR3 nucleotides read TGTGCCAGCAGCCCACCAGGGGGGGCAGATGGCTACACCTTC. As protein: CASSPPGGADGYTF.